A single sample is the source of the 26 T cell receptor beta chains below, sequenced in a study of T cell clonotyping in hematopoietic cell transplantation. Regarding time point: recipient sample about 28 days before transplant, after cytoreduction. Only in-frame clones appear in the TCRdb table, and some are missing; sequencing was by immunoSEQ multiplex PCR. In the table there are over 15,000 clones, roughly 80% of which are singletons. The sample here was peripheral blood mononuclear cells, taken before stem cell transplant. Receptors originate from a man in his sixties with acute myeloid leukemia. Some clones in this sample may be carry-over from other donors' samples.

The rearrangement joins TRBV7-2 to TRBJ2-3, with 14 bases fitting TRBD2. The CDR3 runs 16 residues. V was clipped by 3 bases and J by 3 bases; unmatched bases: 2. Germline V gene data show CDR1 as SGHTA and CDR2 as FQGNSA. In DNA, the CDR3 is TGTGCCAGCAGCTTGGGACTAGCGGGAGTTACAGATACGCAGTATTTT. Translating it yields CASSLGLAGVTDTQYF.

The CDR3 DNA reads as TGCGCCAGCAGCCAAGTAGGCTACGACACTGAAGCTTTCTTT. Translating gives CASSQVGYDTEAFF. The rearrangement uses TRBV4-3 and TRBJ1-1, with D uncertain. CDR1 is LGHNA, CDR2 YSLEER, per germline. Trimming stripped 1 base from V and 3 bases from J, with 9 bases between. The CDR3 spans 14 residues.

The chain uses TRBV6-5 and TRBJ2-7; TRBD1 matches 10 bases. CDR1 and CDR2 (germline): MNHEY, SVGAGI. The CDR3 extends over 15 amino acids. V dropped 8 bases and J dropped 6; count of bases not matched to a gene: 13. In DNA form, the CDR3 reads TGTGCCAGCGCAAAGGCCGGGACAGGGGTCTCCGAGCAGTACTTC. It specifies CASAKAGTGVSEQYF.

This chain links TRBV10-3 with TRBJ2-7; perhaps TRBD2 as D (5 bases). The CDR3 has 14 amino acids. Germline V gene data show CDR1 as ENHRY and CDR2 as SYGVKD. The V end was cut by 0 bases, the J end by 6 bases, with 12 bases between. The CDR3 nucleotides are TGTGCCATCAGTGAGTCTCGGGGTGTAAGCGAGCAGTACTTC. Protein: CAISESRGVSEQYF.

This chain uses TRBV9 with TRBJ2-1, with D perhaps matching TRBD1 or TRBD2 (5 bases each). There are 14 residues in the CDR3. The ends were cut back, 4 bases at V and 9 bases at J, with 17 bases in the middle. Germline values: CDR1 SGDLS, CDR2 YYNGEE. This CDR3 reads CASSLATAPGEQFF. CDR3 DNA: TGTGCCAGCAGCTTAGCGACAGCCCCGGGTGAGCAGTTCTTC.

The genes are TRBV2 and TRBJ1-1; maybe TRBD1 (5 bases). With 4 bases removed from V and 1 base from J, the gap between germline ends came to 16 bases. The CDR3 runs 16 residues. The germline CDR1 and CDR2 sequences are SNHLY and FYNNEI. As DNA, the CDR3 is TGTGCCAGCAGTGTACCCCTAGACAGCCCGAACACTGAAGCTTTCTTT. Translation: CASSVPLDSPNTEAFF.

The CDR3 coding sequence is TGTGCCAGCAGCCTCTGGACAGGTGGGGACTACGAGCAGTACTTC. This sequence encodes CASSLWTGGDYEQYF. The chain joins TRBV11-3 to TRBJ2-7; 7 bases fit TRBD1. CDR1 SGHNT and CDR2 YENEEA come from the germline V gene. CDR3 length: 15 residues. Trimming removed 5 bases from V and 3 bases from J; junction bases left unmatched: 10.

V is TRBV2 and J is TRBJ1-6; D is undetermined. The V end lost 8 bases, the J end lost 10 bases, and 21 bases lay between the germline ends. Germline loops: CDR1 SNHLY, CDR2 FYNNEI. The CDR3 is made up of 15 amino acids. The CDR3 DNA follows: TGTGCCAGCTCCCTCATGACAACTACCTTATCACCCCTCCACTTT. Translated, it gives CASSLMTTTLSPLHF.

V and J are TRBV6-8 and TRBJ1-2, with a possible D match to TRBD1 (5 bases). V lost 0 bases, J lost 7 bases, and 21 bases lay in between. The CDR3 sequence is 17 residues long. CDR1 and CDR2 (germline): MNHGY, SAAAGT. The CDR3 reads CASSYSAQAKGFCGYTF. In DNA form, the CDR3 reads TGTGCCAGCAGTTACTCCGCACAGGCCAAGGGATTTTGTGGCTACACCTTC.

This chain links TRBV7-2 with TRBJ1-1, with D possibly being TRBD1 (6 bases). V was cut by 3 bases and J by 6 bases, with 11 bases left in between. Germline V gene lookup returns CDR1 SGHTA and CDR2 FQGNSA. CDR3 length equals 13 residues. The CDR3 spells CASSFGGSAEAFF. In DNA form, the CDR3 reads TGTGCCAGCAGCTTCGGGGGCTCTGCTGAAGCTTTCTTT.

The chain joins TRBV4-1 to TRBJ1-3; D remains unclear. The CDR3 sequence is 16 residues long. Trimming removed 0 bases at V and 3 bases at J, with 12 bases between. Germline V lookup: CDR1 MGHRA, CDR2 YSYEKL. CDR3 nucleotides: TGCGCCAGCAGCCAAGATCAAGGCCATTATGGAAACACCATATATTTT. This codes for CASSQDQGHYGNTIYF.

This rearrangement joins TRBV2 to TRBJ2-5; 7 nucleotides agree with TRBD1. Germline trimming cut 7 bases from V and 0 bases from J; bases unmatched to any gene: 5. CDR1 and CDR2 from the germline V gene are SNHLY and FYNNEI. The CDR3 covers 14 residues. CDR3 loop: CASNLQGNQETQYF. As DNA, the CDR3 is TGTGCCAGCAATTTACAGGGGAACCAAGAGACCCAGTACTTC.

The chain couples TRBV6-1 to TRBJ1-2, with 9 bases that match TRBD1. From germline, CDR1 is MNHNS and CDR2 SASEGT. The CDR3 consists of 15 residues. The V and J ends lost 4 bases and 4 bases, in that order; junction bases with no gene match: 7. CDR3 in amino acids: CASSVDRGEVYGYTF. CDR3 bases: TGTGCCAGCAGTGTGGACAGGGGAGAGGTCTATGGCTACACCTTC.

The V call is TRBV4-1, the J call TRBJ1-2, with a weak D call TRBD1 (5 bases). CDR1 is MGHRA, CDR2 YSYEKL, per germline. V shed 1 base and J shed 7 bases, with 16 bases lying between them. The CDR3 contains 15 residues. The DNA for the CDR3 is TGCGCCAGCAGCCAAGTTGAGGGGACCGAACTTGGCTACACCTTC. Protein product: CASSQVEGTELGYTF.

The gene calls are TRBV29-1 and TRBJ1-1, with D possibly TRBD1 on 6 matching bases. In germline, CDR1 is SQVTM, CDR2 ANQGSEA. The V and J ends lost 5 bases and 3 bases respectively, with 13 bases between them. The length of the CDR3 is 13 residues. CDR3 nucleotide sequence: TGCAGCGTTCATATTGGGGGCTACACTGAAGCTTTCTTT. It yields the protein CSVHIGGYTEAFF. Drawing the rest from reference TRBV29-1 and TRBJ1-1, the complete variable domain is SAVISQKPSRDICQRGTSLTIQCQVDSQVTMMFWYRQQPGQSLTLIATANQGSEATYESGFVIDKFPISRPNLTFSTLTVSNMSPEDSSIYLCSVHIGGYTEAFFGQGTRLTVV.

This chain connects TRBV6-1 to TRBJ2-6; tentative D call: TRBD1 (6 bases). Germline CDR1 is MNHNS and CDR2 is SASEGT. Trimming cost V 2 bases and J 0 bases, with 20 bases left between them. This CDR3 has 20 amino acids. CDR3 sequence (DNA): TGTGCCAGCAGTGAACAGGGGTACCAGGGGCTTAGCTCTGGGGCCAACGTCCTGACTTTC. It is translated as CASSEQGYQGLSSGANVLTF.

J is TRBJ2-3 and V is TRBV7-6; D gene unclear. In germline, CDR1 is SGHVS, CDR2 FNYEAQ. The V end lost 1 base, the J end lost 1 base, and 6 bases lay between the germline ends. This CDR3 has 14 amino acids. CDR3 region: CASSLGLGTDTQYF. The CDR3 nucleotides are TGTGCCAGCAGCTTAGGGTTGGGCACAGATACGCAGTATTTT.

The rearrangement joins TRBV7-2 to TRBJ2-1; D unclear. CDR1 and CDR2 from the germline V gene are SGHTA and FQGNSA. The length of the CDR3 is 11 residues. V was cut by 5 bases and J by 4 bases, with 3 bases left in between. The chain's CDR3 is CASSTYNEQFF. In nucleotides, the CDR3 is TGTGCCAGCAGCACATACAATGAGCAGTTCTTC.

The chain links TRBV7-2 to TRBJ1-2; 11 nucleotides agree with TRBD1. CDR1 is SGHTA and CDR2 is FQGNSA in the germline V gene. CDR3 size: 17 residues. J lost 6 bases, V lost 4 bases, and 13 bases had no gene match. CDR3 DNA sequence: TGTGCCAGCAGCTCAACCCCCGGGGGGACAGGGGGTAATGGCTACACCTTC. As protein: CASSSTPGGTGGNGYTF.

This clone appeared a few times. This chain joins TRBV11-3 and TRBJ2-3, with D unresolved. Trimming removed 5 bases from V and 1 base from J, with 16 bases in between. Germline assignment: CDR1 SGHNT and CDR2 YENEEA. CDR3 size: 16 residues. The CDR3 DNA is TGTGCCAGCAGCCACCAAACCCTCGGTGGCACAGATACGCAGTATTTT. This codes for CASSHQTLGGTDTQYF.

The chain uses TRBV7-3 and TRBJ2-7; 10 bases map to TRBD1. CDR3 size: 14 residues. Trimming removed 4 bases from V and 4 bases from J; junction bases left unmatched: 4. Germline CDR1 SGHTA, CDR2 FQGTGA. CDR3 bases: TGTGCCAGCAGCTCGACAGGGGGCCAGTACGAGCAGTACTTC. Amino acid sequence: CASSSTGGQYEQYF.

This chain links TRBV30 with TRBJ2-7; D is uncertain. Germline CDR1 GTSNPN, CDR2 SVGIG (reference sequence). With 5 bases removed from V and 3 bases from J, the gap between germline ends came to 11 bases. The CDR3 is made up of 12 amino acids. CDR3 nucleotide sequence: TGTGCCTGGGGCCTTAACCGCTACGAGCAGTACTTC. This sequence encodes CAWGLNRYEQYF.

The chain recombines TRBV6-5 with TRBJ2-1; 7 nucleotides line up with TRBD2. With V trimmed by 5 bases and J by 9 bases, 7 bases remained unmatched. Germline V gene lookup returns CDR1 MNHEY and CDR2 SVGAGI. The CDR3 consists of 13 residues. The CDR3 sequence: CASSRTSLGEQFF. The CDR3 coding sequence is TGTGCCAGCAGTCGGACTAGTCTGGGTGAGCAGTTCTTC.

This chain's CDR3 is CASSLLAGPKETQYF. CDR3 nucleotides: TGCGCCAGCAGCTTGCTAGCGGGGCCTAAAGAGACCCAGTACTTC. This chain links TRBV5-1 with TRBJ2-5, with 9 positions matching TRBD2. This CDR3 is 15 amino acids long. After removal of 1 base from V and 3 bases from J, the junction contained 4 bases not matched to a gene. The V gene's germline CDR1 is SGHRS and CDR2 YFSETQ.

This clone occurred a few times. One end of the junction varies from germline; a read error may be responsible. The DNA of the CDR3 is TGTGCCAGCAGTGTCGAGGGACAGAGATTTACCTTT. Translation gives CASSVEGQRFTF. V usage is TRBV6-1 and J usage is TRBJ1-1; 7 bases are shared with TRBD1. The CDR3 runs 12 residues. Germline CDR1 and CDR2: MNHNS and SASEGT.

V usage is TRBV5-1 and J usage is TRBJ1-1, with 7 bases lining up with TRBD1. The J segment lost 1 base and the V segment lost 4 bases, leaving 13 bases of the junction unmatched. The CDR3 covers 17 residues. In germline, CDR1 is SGHRS, CDR2 YFSETQ. For the CDR3, the DNA is TGCGCCAGCAGCAAACCCCTGGACAGGTCAAGGAACACTGAAGCTTTCTTT. As protein: CASSKPLDRSRNTEAFF.